This T cell receptor (beta chain) is from a study of blood T cell repertoires in COVID-19. In the study's own analysis: From reference gene primer amplification, estimates of nucleated cell counts were derived. TCRdb keeps only in-frame clones here, not all; method: immunoSEQ multiplex PCR. That table gives V, J and clone size, and the DNA gave D and trimming. The data show 150,000 to 200,000 clones, 76% seen once. Germline V gene lookup returns CDR1 LGHNA and CDR2 YNFKEQ. V was shortened by 8 bases and J by 2 bases, with 13 bases between the two germline ends. CDR3 length: 14 amino acids. Participant age was roughly 18 to 90 years, and participants resided in approximately 24 US areas.

Specimen: PBMCs or T cells enriched from blood (not recorded which). The TCR was taken from a woman in her forties or fifties with acute COVID-19. The V gene is TRBV4-2, the J gene TRBJ1-3; D perhaps matches TRBD1 (6 bases). The CDR3 DNA reads as TGTGCCAGCCGGGGGGGCAGGGCTGGAAACACCATATATTTT. It encodes CASRGGRAGNTIYF.